The clone carrying this T cell receptor beta chain occurred a few times. What it recognizes is unknown. Just one base apart from a much larger clone, this may be a read error. The data originate from a study of tumor and adjacent non-tumor tissue in lung cancer. Across the study: There were 11 to 13 adenocarcinoma, a couple of squamous cell carcinoma and 1 small cell lung cancer cases. Study-level results: Tumor repertoires had a smaller top 100 clone share than normal lung. Tumor tissue had significantly higher TCR diversity than normal lung.

Germline CDR1 and CDR2: GTSNPN and SVGIG (reference sequence). The CDR3 sequence is 12 residues long. The library came from three nested PCR rounds adapted from ARM-PCR protocols. Using its own MiXCR run on the multiplex PCR reads, TCRdb lists one record per CDR3 protein. Of over 100,000 distinct CDR3 sequences detected, 62% appear once; the ten largest clones hold 19%. No cell sorting was done before RNA was extracted from the tissue. The normal lung tissue was taken more than 3 cm from the tumor edge. Chemotherapy-naive patients with new lung cancer underwent thoracic surgery in China, August–November 2014.

This sequence originates from a man in his fifties or sixties with non-small cell lung cancer. The specimen sequenced was distant non-tumor lung tissue. V gene TRBV30 combines with J gene TRBJ2-7; a weak D match, TRBD2 (6 bases). The CDR3 loop is CAAAGGRYKQYF. The CDR3 DNA reads as TGTGCTGCTGCCGGGGGACGATACAAGCAGTACTTC.